This T cell receptor (beta chain) was identified in a study of blood T cell repertoires in COVID-19. Study in general: Both acute and convalescent COVID-19 samples were obtained from the United States, Italy and Spain. The analysed material was cDNA or gDNA that came from T cells, B-cell-depleted T cells, or PBMCs.

In the authors' workflow: Reference gene primer amplification gave nucleated cell count estimates. The method was immunoSEQ multiplex PCR; TCRdb's version includes in-frame clones alone and lacks a portion of them. V and J calls and clone size are as listed in that table; D and trimming were resolved from the DNA. The sample consists of 95,000 to 150,000 clones, 82% of them appearing once. V dropped 0 bases and J dropped 5 bases, with 17 bases sitting between them. The CDR3 runs to 16 residues. The germline V gene has CDR1 SGDLS and CDR2 YYNGEE. This chain connects TRBV9 to TRBJ1-2, with a weak D call TRBD1 (6 bases). Sequenced input: peripheral blood. This clonotype was sampled from a woman in her 70s with acute or convalescent COVID-19. CDR3 protein: CASSVEITTGSYGYTF. The CDR3 DNA reads TGTGCCAGCAGCGTAGAGATCACGACAGGATCATATGGCTACACCTTC.